These 30 T cell receptor beta chains were sequenced from one sample in a study of cytotoxic CD8 clonotypes in ibrutinib-treated CLL. The protocol was immunoSEQ multiplex PCR, while the TCRdb copy is restricted to in-frame clones and leaves out a portion. The table shows 300,000 or so clones, with roughly two thirds occurring only once. This sample comprised PBMCs, obtained after 36 months of ibrutinib treatment. All receptors come from a human donor with chronic lymphocytic leukemia.

The chain combines TRBV28 with TRBJ1-5; the D is unclear. Trimming removed 6 bases from V and 9 bases from J, with 24 bases in between. The CDR3 loop spans 16 amino acids. CDR1 is MDHEN, CDR2 SYDVKM, per germline. CDR3 sequence reads: CASSLPSGGPSRPQHF. The CDR3 nucleotides read TGTGCCAGCAGCCTACCGTCGGGAGGGCCTTCCCGGCCCCAGCATTTT. The complete variable domain, with remaining parts taken from reference TRBV28 and TRBJ1-5, reads DVKVTQSSRYLVKRTGEKVFLECVQDMDHENMFWYRQDPGLGLRLIYFSYDVKMKEKGDIPEGYSVSREKKERFSLILESASTNQTSMYLCASSLPSGGPSRPQHFGDGTRLSIL.

This clone was seen at least ten times. V gene TRBV9 combines with J gene TRBJ2-2; D is ambiguous. V lost 0 bases, J lost 3 bases, and 3 bases lay in between. Germline CDR1 is SGDLS and CDR2 is YYNGEE. The CDR3 extends over 13 amino acids. The CDR3 loop is CASSVADTGELFF. CDR3 bases: TGTGCCAGCAGCGTAGCGGACACCGGGGAGCTGTTTTTT.

The chain recombines TRBV29-1 with TRBJ2-2, with D perhaps being TRBD1 or TRBD2 (5 bases each). CDR3 length: 15 residues. Trimming took off 5 bases at V and 2 bases at J, with 15 bases between the two ends. Germline values: CDR1 SQVTM, CDR2 ANQGSEA. The CDR3 spells CSVSFGTLNTGELFF. The DNA of the CDR3 is TGCAGCGTTTCTTTCGGGACCTTAAACACCGGGGAGCTGTTTTTT.

This clone has just a few counts. The rearrangement links TRBV4-2 to TRBJ1-1, with TRBD1 matching over 7 bases. The V gene end was trimmed by 4 bases and the J gene end by 0 bases; junction bases not matched to a gene: 5. The CDR3 length is 15 residues. Per the germline V gene, CDR1 is LGHNA and CDR2 is YNFKEQ. This CDR3 is CASSLRQGVNTEAFF. The CDR3 region has the DNA TGTGCCAGCAGCCTACGACAGGGAGTGAACACTGAAGCTTTCTTT.

This clone has just one count. Its ends do not fully match the called genes, so a read error is possible. The V call is TRBV28, the J call TRBJ1-2, with 10 bases aligning to TRBD1. The CDR3 covers 12 residues. Germline values: CDR1 MDHEN, CDR2 SYDVKM. CDR3 region: CASSFDRGPPAF. The CDR3 DNA follows: TGTGCCAGCAGCTTTGACAGGGGGCCTCCAGCCTTC.

The chain links TRBV6-4 to TRBJ2-1; 9 bases line up with TRBD2. The CDR3 contains 15 residues. The V gene end was trimmed by 5 bases and the J gene end by 9 bases; junction bases not matched to a gene: 11. Germline V lookup: CDR1 MRHNA, CDR2 SNTAGT. The DNA of the CDR3 is TGTGCCAGCAGTTGGGCGGGGGGGCTCTATCGTGAGCAGTTCTTC. Translation: CASSWAGGLYREQFF.

This chain joins TRBV4-1 and TRBJ2-7, with 7 positions matching TRBD1. Germline assignment: CDR1 MGHRA and CDR2 YSYEKL. Trimming cost V 4 bases and J 3 bases; bases outside gene matches: 9. The CDR3 sequence is 15 residues long. CDR3 coding DNA: TGCGCCAGCAGCCCCATGCCGGGACAGTACTACGAGCAGTACTTC. Translating gives CASSPMPGQYYEQYF.

The V gene is TRBV7-6, the J gene TRBJ2-2; maybe TRBD1 (5 bases). Trimming cost V 2 bases and J 1 base, with 14 bases left between them. Germline V gives CDR1 SGHVS, CDR2 FNYEAQ. The CDR3 covers 17 residues. The CDR3 DNA is TGTGCCAGCAGCTTATGGGAAGACAGAAAGAACACCGGGGAGCTGTTTTTT. Translation: CASSLWEDRKNTGELFF.

In this sample, this clone turned up a few times. CDR3 DNA: TGTGCCAGCAGTGTTTTCGATCAGCCCCAGCATTTT. Amino acid sequence: CASSVFDQPQHF. The chain employs TRBV7-9 and TRBJ1-5; D is uncertain. The CDR3 spans 12 residues. V lost 6 bases to trimming and J lost 5 bases, with 8 bases between them. Per the germline V gene, CDR1 is SEHNR and CDR2 is FQNEAQ (reference sequence).

V gene TRBV19 combines with J gene TRBJ1-4, with D unresolved. Trimming removed 3 bases at V and 8 bases at J, with 7 bases between. Germline CDR1 LNHDA, CDR2 SQIVND (reference sequence). CDR3 length equals 12 residues. DNA of the CDR3: TGTGCCAGTAGTATTGGCCGGGAAAAACTGTTTTTT. Protein: CASSIGREKLFF.

The V call is TRBV5-1, the J call TRBJ2-5; D is perhaps TRBD2 (6 bases). From germline, CDR1 is SGHRS and CDR2 YFSETQ. V was pared by 0 bases and J by 2 bases, with 8 bases between. This CDR3 has 14 residues. The CDR3: CASSLGRVQETQYF. Written as DNA, the CDR3 is TGCGCCAGCAGCTTGGGGAGGGTGCAAGAGACCCAGTACTTC.

The rearrangement links TRBV5-6 to TRBJ2-2; D uncertain. V was pared by 1 base and J by 6 bases, with 7 bases between. Germline assignment: CDR1 SGHDT and CDR2 YYEEEE. CDR3 length equals 13 residues. DNA of the CDR3: TGTGCCAGCAGCTTGCTTGGGCCCGGGGAGCTGTTTTTT. It encodes CASSLLGPGELFF.

This sequence joins TRBV27 and TRBJ2-1; D remains unclear. This CDR3 spans 13 amino acids. Trimming left V 2 bases short and J 4 bases short, with 6 bases between. Germline assignment: CDR1 MNHEY and CDR2 SMNVEV (reference sequence). CDR3 loop: CASSLTKYNEQFF. As DNA, the CDR3 is TGTGCCAGCAGTTTAACCAAATACAATGAGCAGTTCTTC.

The rearrangement uses TRBV5-1 and TRBJ1-2; 8 nucleotides line up with TRBD1. Per the germline V gene, CDR1 is SGHRS and CDR2 is YFSETQ. With V trimmed by 4 bases and J by 0 bases, 20 bases remained unmatched. CDR3 length: 20 residues. The CDR3 protein is CASSPRPGGLSSPANYGYTF. The CDR3 nucleotides are TGCGCCAGCAGCCCTCGGCCAGGGGGCCTAAGCTCCCCCGCTAACTATGGCTACACCTTC.

The rearrangement uses TRBV27 and TRBJ2-7, with D perhaps matching TRBD1 (7 bases). The V and J ends lost 5 bases and 6 bases respectively, with 17 bases between them. This CDR3 spans 14 amino acids. Per the germline V gene, CDR1 is MNHEY and CDR2 is SMNVEV (reference sequence). The chain's CDR3 is CASSRLGQVGEQYF. CDR3 nucleotides: TGTGCCAGCAGTAGACTAGGACAGGTCGGCGAGCAGTACTTC.

J is TRBJ2-7 and V is TRBV5-1; D possibly corresponds to TRBD1 (6 bases). This CDR3 has 14 amino acids. V dropped 2 bases and J dropped 2 bases, with 11 bases sitting between them. CDR1 and CDR2 from the germline V gene are SGHRS and YFSETQ. The CDR3 nucleotides read TGCGCCAGCAGCTTACACAGGGCCCCCTACGAGCAGTACTTC. Its protein product is CASSLHRAPYEQYF.

The chain links TRBV4-1 to TRBJ1-3; 10 bases fit TRBD1. Germline CDR1 MGHRA, CDR2 YSYEKL. The CDR3 runs to 15 residues. The trim removed 7 bases at V and 3 bases at J, leaving 6 bases unmatched. The CDR3 DNA is TGCGCCAGCACCTCGACAGGGGGCGGTGGAAACACCATATATTTT. It encodes CASTSTGGGGNTIYF.

The chain has TRBV7-3 and TRBJ2-5; 10 bases align to TRBD2. Germline values: CDR1 SGHTA, CDR2 FQGTGA. This CDR3 has 16 amino acids. V lost 2 bases, J lost 1 base, and 4 bases stayed unmatched. The CDR3 sequence: CASSLGIAGGQETQYF. The DNA of the CDR3 is TGTGCCAGCAGCTTAGGAATAGCGGGGGGCCAAGAGACCCAGTACTTC.

J is TRBJ2-3 and V is TRBV10-1, with TRBD2 identical over 11 bases. The germline V gene encodes CDR1 WNHNN and CDR2 SYGVQD (reference sequence). V trimming: 4 bases; J trimming: 2 bases; junction bases outside the gene matches: 2. The CDR3 spans 15 residues. CDR3 DNA: TGCGCCAGCAGTGTTAGCGGGAGGGACACAGATACGCAGTATTTT. It encodes CASSVSGRDTDTQYF.

J is TRBJ2-7 and V is TRBV7-2; 8 nucleotides align to TRBD2. CDR3 size: 14 residues. Trimming cost V 4 bases and J 3 bases; bases outside gene matches: 5. Germline lookup yields CDR1 SGHTA and CDR2 FQGNSA. In nucleotides, the CDR3 is TGTGCCAGCAGCTCTGTTAGCGGGAACTACGAGCAGTACTTC. Translated, it gives CASSSVSGNYEQYF.

The rearrangement links TRBV5-1 to TRBJ2-7, with 7 positions matching TRBD1. The CDR3 spans 14 residues. V shed 3 bases, J shed 2 bases, and the junction held 5 bases outside the gene matches. From germline, CDR1 is SGHRS and CDR2 YFSETQ. CDR3 sequence reads: CASSYGTAPYEQYF. DNA of the CDR3: TGCGCCAGCAGCTACGGGACAGCCCCCTACGAGCAGTACTTC.

A single count supports this clone. The rearrangement uses TRBV6-4 and TRBJ2-7; 9 bases are shared with TRBD2. The CDR3 has 14 residues. The germline V gene encodes CDR1 MRHNA and CDR2 SNTAGT. The V and J ends lost 6 bases and 6 bases, in that order; junction bases with no gene match: 9. As DNA, the CDR3 is TGTGCCAGCAGAGTAACCGGGACTAGCAGCGAGCAGTACTTC. Translated: CASRVTGTSSEQYF.

The J gene is TRBJ1-1, the V gene TRBV29-1; possibly TRBD1 for D (6 bases). V lost 4 bases and J lost 3, with 9 bases in between. The CDR3 length is 12 residues. The germline V gene has CDR1 SQVTM and CDR2 ANQGSEA. This CDR3 reads CSVVGGHTEAFF. The CDR3 region has the DNA TGCAGCGTTGTCGGGGGCCACACTGAAGCTTTCTTT.

The chain employs TRBV5-8 and TRBJ1-2; no clear D gene. Trimming removed 0 bases from V and 13 bases from J, with 13 bases in between. CDR3 length: 12 residues. The germline gives CDR1 SGHTS, CDR2 YDEGEE. For the CDR3, the DNA is TGTGCCAGCAGCTTGGCAGGAACAGTGGTCACCTTC. Its protein is CASSLAGTVVTF.

V and J are TRBV7-3 and TRBJ2-3, with 9 bases identical to TRBD1. This CDR3 contains 13 residues. The V and J ends lost 11 bases and 1 base, in that order; junction bases with no gene match: 4. CDR1 is SGHTA, CDR2 FQGTGA, per germline. The CDR3 sequence: CASRTGGTDTQYF. CDR3 DNA sequence: TGTGCCTCTCGGACAGGGGGCACAGATACGCAGTATTTT.

This chain connects TRBV27 to TRBJ2-1, with a weak D call TRBD1 (6 bases). The CDR3 spans 15 residues. The germline V gene has CDR1 MNHEY and CDR2 SMNVEV (reference sequence). Deletions cut 5 bases from V and 1 base from J, with 12 bases between. CDR3: CASSQTGHSYNEQFF. The CDR3 DNA is TGTGCCAGCAGTCAAACGGGACATTCCTACAATGAGCAGTTCTTC.

V and J are TRBV7-6 and TRBJ1-1; D is unclear. The CDR3 sequence is 11 residues long. V gave up 10 bases and J gave up 2 bases, with 8 bases separating them. Germline-derived CDR1 and CDR2 are SGHVS and FNYEAQ. CDR3: CATLRNTEAFF. CDR3 DNA sequence: TGTGCCACCCTTAGAAACACTGAAGCTTTCTTT.

The V gene is TRBV27, the J gene TRBJ2-7; 9 bases line up with TRBD2. This CDR3 is built from 15 residues. Germline CDR1 MNHEY, CDR2 SMNVEV (reference sequence). V shed 6 bases and J 0 bases; nucleotides not matched to a gene: 6. The CDR3 loop is CASRRLAESSYEQYF. Here the CDR3 DNA reads TGTGCCAGCAGAAGACTAGCGGAGAGCTCCTACGAGCAGTACTTC.

This CDR3 is CASSGRDRGGNSPLHF. The CDR3 DNA reads TGTGCCAGCAGTGGCCGGGACAGGGGCGGTAATTCACCCCTCCACTTT. The chain recombines TRBV6-1 with TRBJ1-6; 10 bases agree with TRBD1. The CDR3 length is 16 residues. The germline V gene has CDR1 MNHNS and CDR2 SASEGT. V lost 4 bases, J lost 6 bases, and 6 bases stayed unmatched.

The chain has TRBV7-9 and TRBJ2-5; TRBD1 agrees at 9 bases. The CDR3 is made up of 14 amino acids. Germline lookup yields CDR1 SEHNR and CDR2 FQNEAQ (reference sequence). J gave up 3 bases and V 3 bases, and 2 bases lay outside the gene matches. Written as DNA, the CDR3 is TGTGCCAGCAGCTTCCGGACAGGGGAAGAGACCCAGTACTTC. This encodes CASSFRTGEETQYF. The variable domain in full, completed from reference TRBV7-9 and TRBJ2-5, reads DTGVSQNPRHKITKRGQNVTFRCDPISEHNRLYWYRQTLGQGPEFLTYFQNEAQLEKSRLLSDRFSAERPKGSFSTLEIQRTEQGDSAMYLCASSFRTGEETQYFGPGTRLLVL.